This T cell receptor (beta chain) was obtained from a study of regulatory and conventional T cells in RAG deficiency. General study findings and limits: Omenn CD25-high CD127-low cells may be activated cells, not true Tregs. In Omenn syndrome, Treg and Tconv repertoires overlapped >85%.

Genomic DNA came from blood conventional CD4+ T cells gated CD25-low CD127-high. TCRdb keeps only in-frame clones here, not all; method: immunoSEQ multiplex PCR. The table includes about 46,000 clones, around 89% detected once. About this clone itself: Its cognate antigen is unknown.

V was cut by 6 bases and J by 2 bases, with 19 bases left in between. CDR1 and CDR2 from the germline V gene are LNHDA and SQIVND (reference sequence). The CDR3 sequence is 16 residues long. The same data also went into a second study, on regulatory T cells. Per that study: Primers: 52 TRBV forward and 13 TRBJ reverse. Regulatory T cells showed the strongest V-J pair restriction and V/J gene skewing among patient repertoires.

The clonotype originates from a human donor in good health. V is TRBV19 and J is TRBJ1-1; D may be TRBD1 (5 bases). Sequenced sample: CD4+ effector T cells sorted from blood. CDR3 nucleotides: TGTGCCAGTAGCCCCCGGGGCAGGGCCGATAACACTGAAGCTTTCTTT. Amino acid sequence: CASSPRGRADNTEAFF.